Below, 15 T cell receptor beta chains from the same sample are listed, as sequenced in a study of cytomegalovirus exposure and HLA in healthy donors. TCRdb keeps only in-frame clones here, not all; method: immunoSEQ multiplex PCR. The table has over 200,000 clones, approximately 87% seen once. The sample taken for sequencing was PBMCs. These receptors all stem from a woman younger than 30 in good health and CMV-seronegative.

The chain uses TRBV28 and TRBJ2-1; D is unclear. CDR1 is MDHEN, CDR2 SYDVKM, per germline. There are 16 residues in the CDR3. V shed 2 bases and J shed 0 bases, with 11 bases lying between them. This CDR3 reads CASSLQVGSSYNEQFF. In DNA, the CDR3 is TGTGCCAGCAGTTTACAGGTCGGAAGCTCCTACAATGAGCAGTTCTTC.

The J gene is TRBJ1-1, the V gene TRBV11-3; 7 nucleotides match TRBD1. This CDR3 has 19 amino acids. The germline CDR1 and CDR2 sequences are SGHNT and YENEEA. Losses at the gene ends were 0 bases for V and 0 bases for J; bases not matched to a gene: 13. CDR3 in DNA: TGTGCCAGCAGCTTAGAATCAGGGGGAGTCTGGGTTATGAACACTGAAGCTTTCTTT. Translating it yields CASSLESGGVWVMNTEAFF.

CDR3 nucleotides: TGCGCCAGCAGCCAAGAAGGAACGGCAGGGAACTATGGCTACACCTTC. It translates to CASSQEGTAGNYGYTF. The rearrangement uses TRBV4-1 and TRBJ1-2; a weak D match, TRBD1 (5 bases). Between the trimmed V and J ends, which lost 0 bases and 2 bases, there was a span of 13 bases. The CDR3 has 16 residues. Germline loops: CDR1 MGHRA, CDR2 YSYEKL.

The CDR3 DNA follows: TGTGCCAGCTCACCTTCAGACAGGCCGGAAGGCTACACCTTC. This sequence encodes CASSPSDRPEGYTF. J is TRBJ1-2 and V is TRBV18; the D gene is possibly TRBD1 (6 bases). Trimming left V 3 bases short and J 8 bases short, with 16 bases between. CDR1 KGHSH and CDR2 LQKENI come from the germline V gene. This CDR3 has 14 amino acids.

This clone was counted once. The chain combines TRBV10-1 with TRBJ2-3, with D perhaps matching TRBD2 (5 bases). This CDR3 spans 11 amino acids. The V gene lost 5 bases and the J gene lost 7 bases, with 7 bases spanning the gap. Germline CDR1 WNHNN, CDR2 SYGVQD (reference sequence). The DNA for the CDR3 is TGCGCCAGCAGTAGCGGAAATACGCAGTATTTT. Residues: CASSSGNTQYF.

This chain links TRBV4-1 with TRBJ2-7, with a weak D call TRBD1 (5 bases). This CDR3 comprises 15 residues. CDR1 and CDR2 (germline): MGHRA, YSYEKL. With 1 base removed from V and 1 base from J, the gap between germline ends came to 11 bases. This chain's CDR3 is CASSQGRQPSYEQYF. Written as DNA, the CDR3 is TGCGCCAGCAGCCAAGGCCGACAGCCGTCCTACGAGCAGTACTTC.

The genes are TRBV19 and TRBJ2-1; either TRBD1 or TRBD2 may fit D (5 bases each). V shed 3 bases and J shed 6 bases, with 12 bases lying between them. CDR1 and CDR2 (germline): LNHDA, SQIVND (reference sequence). The CDR3 extends over 14 amino acids. CDR3 in amino acids: CASSIAGTGNEQFF. CDR3 nucleotide sequence: TGTGCCAGTAGTATCGCCGGGACGGGCAATGAGCAGTTCTTC.

The J gene is TRBJ1-2, the V gene TRBV9; D perhaps matches TRBD1 (6 bases). Per the germline V gene, CDR1 is SGDLS and CDR2 is YYNGEE. The CDR3 consists of 16 residues. V was trimmed by 0 bases and J by 2 bases, leaving 14 bases between them. As DNA, the CDR3 is TGTGCCAGCAGCGTAGGGGCTAGACAGGACAACTATGGCTACACCTTC. The encoded protein is CASSVGARQDNYGYTF.

The chain links TRBV6-1 to TRBJ2-7, with 8 bases lining up with TRBD2. J gave up 2 bases and V 2 bases, and 11 bases lay outside the gene matches. CDR1 is MNHNS and CDR2 is SASEGT in the germline V gene. This CDR3 is built from 17 residues. The CDR3 bases are TGTGCCAGCAGTGAACTCTCCAAAGGGCGGGAGGCCTACGAGCAGTACTTC. This codes for CASSELSKGREAYEQYF.

This chain joins TRBV30 and TRBJ1-4; the D gene is possibly TRBD1 (6 bases). The CDR3 sequence is 14 residues long. V lost 0 bases, J lost 8 bases, and 13 bases lay in between. Germline-derived CDR1 and CDR2 are GTSNPN and SVGIG (reference sequence). The chain's CDR3 is CAWSVGGQVEKLFF. CDR3 DNA: TGTGCCTGGAGTGTCGGGGGGCAGGTCGAAAAACTGTTTTTT. The full variable domain, completed using reference TRBV30 and TRBJ1-4, is SQTIHQWPATLVQPVGSPLSLECTVEGTSNPNLYWYRQAAGRGLQLLFYSVGIGQISSEVPQNLSASRPQDRQFILSSKKLLLSDSGFYLCAWSVGGQVEKLFFGSGTQLSVL.

V is TRBV9 and J is TRBJ2-1, with 11 bases aligning to TRBD2. The CDR3 consists of 13 residues. V shed 7 bases and J 6 bases; nucleotides not matched to a gene: 3. Germline-derived CDR1 and CDR2 are SGDLS and YYNGEE. The CDR3 protein is CASGTSGFNEQFF. CDR3 nucleotides: TGTGCCAGCGGGACTAGCGGATTCAATGAGCAGTTCTTC.

This sequence joins TRBV5-1 and TRBJ1-1; tentatively, D is TRBD1 (6 bases). CDR1 SGHRS and CDR2 YFSETQ come from the germline V gene. This CDR3 is built from 14 residues. V lost 0 bases, J lost 4 bases, and 10 bases lay in between. DNA of the CDR3: TGCGCCAGCAGCTTGGAATCCAGGGGCACTGAAGCTTTCTTT. Protein product: CASSLESRGTEAFF.

The CDR3 here is CASSLYGGGAPGANVLTF. The CDR3 coding sequence is TGTGCCAGCAGCTTGTACGGCGGGGGGGCGCCTGGGGCCAACGTCCTGACTTTC. This chain joins TRBV5-6 and TRBJ2-6, with 9 bases identical to TRBD2. The CDR3 runs 18 residues. Germline values: CDR1 SGHDT, CDR2 YYEEEE. V shed 1 base, J shed 2 bases, and the junction held 7 bases outside the gene matches. Full variable domain (missing parts from reference TRBV5-6 and TRBJ2-6): DAGVTQSPTHLIKTRGQQVTLRCSPKSGHDTVSWYQQALGQGPQFIFQYYEEEERQRGNFPDRFSGHQFPNYSSELNVNALLLGDSALYLCASSLYGGGAPGANVLTFGAGSRLTVL.

The chain employs TRBV27 and TRBJ2-7, with unresolved D. This CDR3 spans 13 amino acids. Germline loops: CDR1 MNHEY, CDR2 SMNVEV (reference sequence). The germline V and J ends were trimmed by 5 bases and 3 bases, with 11 bases remaining between them. The CDR3 protein is CASSPLYNYEQYF. In DNA form, the CDR3 reads TGTGCCAGCAGTCCCCTGTACAACTACGAGCAGTACTTC.

The chain links TRBV9 to TRBJ2-7; the match to TRBD2 covers 9 bases. This CDR3 has 15 amino acids. Germline lookup yields CDR1 SGDLS and CDR2 YYNGEE. V gave up 4 bases and J gave up 3 bases; unmatched junction bases: 8. The CDR3 spells CASSPPASGIYEQYF. The CDR3 DNA is TGTGCCAGCAGCCCTCCCGCTAGCGGGATCTACGAGCAGTACTTC.